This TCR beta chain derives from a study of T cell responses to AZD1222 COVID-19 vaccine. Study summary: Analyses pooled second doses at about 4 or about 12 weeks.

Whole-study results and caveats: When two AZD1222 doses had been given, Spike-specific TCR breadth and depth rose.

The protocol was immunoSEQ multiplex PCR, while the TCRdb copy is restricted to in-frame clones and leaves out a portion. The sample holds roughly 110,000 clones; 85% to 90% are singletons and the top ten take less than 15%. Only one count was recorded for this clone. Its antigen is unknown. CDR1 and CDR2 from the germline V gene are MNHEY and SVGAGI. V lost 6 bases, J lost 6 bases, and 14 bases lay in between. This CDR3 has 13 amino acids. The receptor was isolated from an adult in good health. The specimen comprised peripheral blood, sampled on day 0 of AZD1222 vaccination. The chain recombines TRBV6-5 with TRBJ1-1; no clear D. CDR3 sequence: CASRGQGISEAFF. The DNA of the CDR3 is TGTGCCAGCAGGGGCCAAGGGATCTCTGAAGCTTTCTTT.